The TCR beta chain described here comes from a study of PD-L1 blockade in urothelial cancer. For the study at large: Researchers looked at the blood 3 weeks (second dose) and 6 weeks after treatment began.

The table came from immunoSEQ multiplex PCR; TCRdb's copy has only in-frame clones and leaves some out. The data show 85,000 to 90,000 clones, approximately 90% seen once. This CDR3 contains 16 residues. The germline V gene has CDR1 SGHNT and CDR2 YYREEE (reference sequence). The junction had 5 bases not matched to a gene; V was cut back by 4 bases and J by 1 base. Pretreatment and on-treatment blood mononuclear cell samples were taken, totaling between 1 and 8 time points per patient. This specimen consisted of PBMCs, obtained around atezolizumab (anti-PD-L1) treatment. The V and J genes are TRBV5-4 and TRBJ2-7; 13 nucleotides agree with TRBD2. The origin of this receptor is a man aged 55 to 69 with urothelial cancer. In DNA form, the CDR3 reads TGTGCCAGCAGCCGAGGACTAGCGGGAGTATCCTACGAGCAGTACTTC. It encodes CASSRGLAGVSYEQYF.